This T cell receptor beta chain is drawn from a study of blood T cell repertoires in COVID-19. Turning to the study itself: Samples came from the United States, Italy and Spain, spanning acute and convalescent COVID-19. PBMCs, B-cell-depleted T cells, or T cells were the source of the cDNA or gDNA that made up the material.

Original analysis: The authors estimated nucleated cell counts from reference gene primer amplification. Measured with immunoSEQ multiplex PCR; TCRdb has only the in-frame clones, and not every one. For V, J and clone size, that table is used; D and trimming come from the DNA. The table includes tens of thousands of clones, about 87% detected once. Germline V gives CDR1 SGHRS, CDR2 YFSETQ. The CDR3 length is 16 residues. V lost 0 bases to trimming and J lost 1 base, with 13 bases between them. The sample consisted of peripheral blood. V usage is TRBV5-1 and J usage is TRBJ1-2; TRBD1 might be the D (6 bases). The TCR was taken from a middle-aged woman with acute or convalescent COVID-19. The CDR3 DNA sequence: TGCGCCAGCAGCTTGGACGTACTAGGGGGTAACTATGGCTACACCTTC. Protein: CASSLDVLGGNYGYTF.